The 18 T cell receptor beta chains below come from one sample, sequenced in a study of T cell changes during pregnancy in multiple sclerosis. Profiled with immunoSEQ multiplex PCR; TCRdb holds only in-frame clones, not every one. This sample carries 60,000 to 70,000 clones, 90% to 95% of them seen once, and the ten largest clones take 2.2%. The sequencing here drew on peripheral blood, taken in the third trimester of pregnancy. The receptors shown here come from a female donor in good health, enrolled as a control in a pregnancy study.

The chain recombines TRBV18 with TRBJ2-7; 10 positions agree with TRBD1. The CDR3 extends over 15 amino acids. J was trimmed by 3 bases and V by 3 bases; bases with no gene match: 5. Per germline, CDR1 KGHSH and CDR2 LQKENI. The CDR3 DNA follows: TGTGCCAGCTCACCCCCGGGACAGGGGAACTACGAGCAGTACTTC. It specifies CASSPPGQGNYEQYF.

CDR3 nucleotide sequence: TGTGCCAGCGTCTCGGGTGATTTGAACACACACAATGAGCAGTTCTTC. Translated, it gives CASVSGDLNTHNEQFF. The V gene is TRBV28, the J gene TRBJ2-1, with D unclear. This CDR3 comprises 16 residues. Germline V lookup: CDR1 MDHEN, CDR2 SYDVKM. Trimming removed 8 bases from V and 5 bases from J, with 22 bases in between.

In nucleotides, the CDR3 is TGTGCCAGCATCCCTTGGGGCATGAACACTGAAGCTTTCTTT. Amino acids: CASIPWGMNTEAFF. This sequence joins TRBV7-9 and TRBJ1-1; tentatively, D is TRBD1 (5 bases). The CDR3 runs to 14 residues. V was shortened by 7 bases and J by 0 bases, with 12 bases between the two germline ends. CDR1 and CDR2 (germline): SEHNR, FQNEAQ (reference sequence).

This sequence joins TRBV5-1 and TRBJ1-3; TRBD1 might be the D (6 bases). CDR1 SGHRS and CDR2 YFSETQ come from the germline V gene. The CDR3 runs 17 residues. Trimming took 3 bases from V and 4 from J, leaving 20 bases between them. In DNA form, the CDR3 reads TGCGCCAGCAGCTCCGTTACGGACAGAAGAGCGGGAAACACCATATATTTT. Its translation is CASSSVTDRRAGNTIYF.

The chain combines TRBV6-5 with TRBJ2-7; 11 bases align to TRBD2. The CDR3 covers 15 residues. V was pared by 2 bases and J by 4 bases, with 4 bases of the junction left unmatched. Germline CDR1 reads MNHEY; CDR2 reads SVGAGI. As DNA, the CDR3 is TGTGCCAGCAGTTACGCCCCTAGCGGGGGGTACGAGCAGTACTTC. Its protein is CASSYAPSGGYEQYF.

The chain employs TRBV5-1 and TRBJ1-3, with D uncertain. The CDR3 loop spans 16 amino acids. The V gene's germline CDR1 is SGHRS and CDR2 YFSETQ. Between the trimmed V and J ends, which lost 4 bases and 0 bases, there was a span of 14 bases. The CDR3 loop is CASSGVGRDSGNTIYF. The CDR3 DNA reads as TGCGCCAGCAGCGGGGTCGGGCGGGACTCTGGAAACACCATATATTTT.

This rearrangement joins TRBV9 to TRBJ1-4, with 7 bases fitting TRBD1. With 2 bases clipped from V and 3 bases from J, the junction kept 4 bases outside the gene matches. Germline CDR1 reads SGDLS; CDR2 reads YYNGEE. The CDR3 extends over 15 amino acids. CDR3 loop: CASSVGQGANEKLFF. DNA for the CDR3: TGTGCCAGCAGCGTTGGTCAGGGGGCTAATGAAAAACTGTTTTTT.

The chain uses TRBV19 and TRBJ1-2; 7 bases line up with TRBD1. The CDR3 runs 15 residues. Losses at the gene ends were 3 bases for V and 3 bases for J; bases not matched to a gene: 7. CDR1 and CDR2 from the germline V gene are LNHDA and SQIVND (reference sequence). This chain's CDR3 is CASSMDQGQYYGYTF. CDR3 nucleotides: TGTGCCAGTAGTATGGATCAGGGACAGTACTATGGCTACACCTTC.

The CDR3 DNA is TGCGCCAGCAGCTCACCAGCGGGCACAGATACGCAGTATTTT. It is translated as CASSSPAGTDTQYF. The chain combines TRBV5-1 with TRBJ2-3; TRBD2 is a possible D gene (5 bases). The CDR3 totals 14 residues. CDR1 and CDR2 from the germline V gene are SGHRS and YFSETQ. V was clipped by 3 bases and J by 1 base, with 9 bases between them.

The gene calls are TRBV6-5 and TRBJ1-2; TRBD1 matches 7 bases. Germline loops: CDR1 MNHEY, CDR2 SVGAGI. The CDR3 contains 14 residues. The ends lost 6 bases at V and 4 bases at J; junction bases unmatched: 8. The CDR3 spells CASRTQGSAYGYTF. DNA of the CDR3: TGTGCCAGCAGAACACAGGGGAGCGCCTATGGCTACACCTTC.

The chain has TRBV15 and TRBJ2-1, with TRBD2 identical over 9 bases. The V and J ends lost 1 base and 7 bases, in that order; junction bases with no gene match: 2. Germline loops: CDR1 LNHNV, CDR2 YYDKDF (reference sequence). The CDR3 covers 14 residues. The CDR3 DNA is TGTGCCACCAGCAGAGGCCTAGCGGGAAATGAGCAGTTCTTC. Residues: CATSRGLAGNEQFF.

This clone was picked up a small number of times. V usage is TRBV7-9 and J usage is TRBJ1-1; a weak D match, TRBD1 (5 bases). Germline V gene sequence: CDR1 SEHNR, CDR2 FQNEAQ (reference sequence). V was trimmed by 1 base and J by 0 bases, leaving 9 bases between them. This CDR3 has 15 residues. The CDR3 nucleotides read TGTGCCAGCAGCTTAGTCAGGGCGTTGAACACTGAAGCTTTCTTT. Translated, it gives CASSLVRALNTEAFF.

The chain combines TRBV11-3 with TRBJ2-3, with 12 bases lining up with TRBD2. Germline CDR1 SGHNT, CDR2 YENEEA. Unmatched junction bases numbered 10, after V lost 0 bases and J lost 9 bases. The CDR3 has 17 amino acids. The CDR3 reads CASSLDPRLAGDQTQYF. As DNA, the CDR3 is TGTGCCAGCAGCTTAGACCCACGACTAGCGGGAGATCAGACGCAGTATTTT.

The V and J genes are TRBV6-6 and TRBJ1-5; D is unclear. The germline gives CDR1 MNHNY, CDR2 SVGAGI (reference sequence). V dropped 2 bases and J dropped 9 bases, with 14 bases sitting between them. The length of the CDR3 is 14 residues. The CDR3 is CASSYQGSSGPQHF. As DNA, the CDR3 is TGTGCCAGCAGTTACCAAGGTTCCTCAGGGCCCCAGCATTTT.

This rearrangement joins TRBV6-1 to TRBJ1-5, with TRBD1 as a possible D gene (6 bases). The CDR3 spans 15 residues. Germline V gene data show CDR1 as MNHNS and CDR2 as SASEGT. The V end lost 2 bases, the J end lost 4 bases, and 12 bases lay between the germline ends. As DNA, the CDR3 is TGTGCCAGCAGTGAAAGGGGTAGGGGGAATCAGCCCCAGCATTTT. This codes for CASSERGRGNQPQHF.

This chain connects TRBV7-2 to TRBJ1-3, with no clear D. V was pared by 5 bases and J by 0 bases, with 8 bases between. The CDR3 totals 14 residues. Germline V lookup: CDR1 SGHTA, CDR2 FQGNSA. The CDR3 region is CASSTTSSGNTIYF. CDR3 DNA sequence: TGTGCCAGCAGCACGACATCCTCTGGAAACACCATATATTTT.

This clone came up once. The chain recombines TRBV29-1 with TRBJ2-1, with D possibly TRBD2 on 5 matching bases. The CDR3 consists of 13 residues. Per germline, CDR1 SQVTM and CDR2 ANQGSEA. Trimming took 7 bases from V and 0 from J, leaving 10 bases between them. CDR3 DNA sequence: TGCAGCGCGGCTAGCCTCTCCTACAATGAGCAGTTCTTC. This translates into CSAASLSYNEQFF.

V usage is TRBV2 and J usage is TRBJ1-1; 8 nucleotides align to TRBD1. V was pared by 5 bases and J by 0 bases, with 2 bases of the junction left unmatched. The CDR3 is 14 amino acids. The germline V gene has CDR1 SNHLY and CDR2 FYNNEI. Here the CDR3 DNA reads TGTGCCAGCAGTACGGACAGGGTGAACACTGAAGCTTTCTTT. This gives the protein CASSTDRVNTEAFF.